This TCR beta chain was identified in a study of T cell repertoires in cytomegalovirus infection. V dropped 3 bases and J dropped 9 bases, with 18 bases sitting between them. The CDR3 is made up of 15 amino acids. Germline V gives CDR1 MNHEY, CDR2 SMNVEV (reference sequence). TCRdb analysed the reads with MiXCR anew, one entry per CDR3 protein. The table includes more than 400,000 distinct CDR3 sequences, around 27% detected once. Regarding the study as a whole: Ex vivo responses were dominated by HLA-C-restricted CMV-specific TCR beta clonotypes.

Remarks on this clonotype: Its antigen remains unidentified.

Source material: PBMCs. The sequence was collected from a human donor in good health (CMV status not recorded). Some clones in this sample may be carry-over from other donors' samples. The V gene is TRBV27, the J gene TRBJ1-5, with D possibly matching TRBD1 (6 bases). This CDR3 is CASSFSGGKVVPQHF. The CDR3 DNA is TGTGCCAGCAGTTTTTCGGGGGGCAAAGTTGTGCCCCAGCATTTT.